The text below deals with one T cell receptor (beta chain). Its antigen remains unknown. The CDR3 extends over 16 amino acids. Germline assignment: CDR1 MGHRA and CDR2 YSYEKL. V was trimmed by 0 bases and J by 6 bases, leaving 12 bases between them. The table came from immunoSEQ multiplex PCR; TCRdb's copy has only in-frame clones and leaves some out. The sample gives about 330,000 clones, roughly nine tenths of which show up once; 4.5% to 5.5% is in the top ten. Stated treatment: roughly 20 received Ad26.COV2.S at low or high dose, single or two shots; 5 received placebo; per-sample allocation not given. Day 63 following the first vaccine or placebo injection was when the samples were taken. The data belong to a study of Ad26.COV2.S vaccination and SARS-CoV-2 variants. Points from the study as a whole: Placebo and vaccine recipients had non-spike TCR breadth that was similar. Greater spike-specific TCR breadth was seen in vaccine recipients than in placebo recipients.

Here the sequenced sample was peripheral blood, taken in a trial of Ad26.COV2.S vaccine versus placebo. The sequence was obtained from a person between 18 and 65 years old who received the Ad26.COV2.S COVID-19 vaccine or a placebo. The rearrangement joins TRBV4-1 to TRBJ1-6; the D is unclear. The CDR3 protein is CASSQDPLGLNSPLHF. CDR3 sequence (DNA): TGCGCCAGCAGCCAAGACCCTCTAGGACTTAATTCACCCCTCCACTTT.